A single sample is the source of the 8 T cell receptor beta chains below, sequenced in a study of blood T cell repertoires in COVID-19. Libraries were prepared by immunoSEQ multiplex PCR; TCRdb keeps only in-frame clonotypes and omits some of them. The repertoire holds 70,000 or so clones, roughly 80% seen once, with 9% to 10% in the top ten. Specimen: peripheral blood. The receptors here all came from a woman over 75 with acute or convalescent COVID-19.

The V call is TRBV5-1, the J call TRBJ2-7, with D possibly matching TRBD2 (6 bases). Per the germline V gene, CDR1 is SGHRS and CDR2 is YFSETQ. V gave up 6 bases and J gave up 3 bases, with 16 bases separating them. CDR3 length: 14 amino acids. The CDR3 spells CASNPGTSNYEQYF. CDR3 nucleotide sequence: TGCGCCAGCAACCCCGGGACTTCAAACTACGAGCAGTACTTC.

The V gene is TRBV6-4, the J gene TRBJ1-5, with 9 bases lining up with TRBD1. Germline values: CDR1 MRHNA, CDR2 SNTAGT. The CDR3 runs to 19 residues. V lost 6 bases to trimming and J lost 0 bases; unmatched junction nucleotides: 15. The CDR3 coding sequence is TGTGCCAGCAGCCTCGAGATTGGGACAGGGACCCATAGCAATCAGCCCCAGCATTTT. Protein product: CASSLEIGTGTHSNQPQHF.

The J gene is TRBJ2-5, the V gene TRBV7-2; tentatively, D is TRBD1 (6 bases). Trimming shortened V by 0 bases and J by 14 bases, and 22 bases separated the two germline ends. CDR1 SGHTA and CDR2 FQGNSA come from the germline V gene. The CDR3 is 15 residues long. CDR3 loop: CASSLASRNRAYPYF. CDR3 DNA: TGTGCCAGCAGCTTAGCCTCAAGAAACAGGGCATACCCATACTTC.

The chain joins TRBV5-1 to TRBJ1-1; 12 bases line up with TRBD1. The CDR3 is 19 residues long. After removal of 2 bases from V and 11 bases from J, the junction contained 22 bases not matched to a gene. Germline-derived CDR1 and CDR2 are SGHRS and YFSETQ. The CDR3 DNA sequence: TGCGCCAGCAGCTTCGCCGGGACAGGGGGCGCTGGGGGGTGGGCAGCGGCTTTCTTT. Translation: CASSFAGTGGAGGWAAAFF.

V and J are TRBV6-5 and TRBJ1-4; D is possibly TRBD1 (5 bases). The ends were cut back, 6 bases at V and 9 bases at J, with 17 bases in the middle. Germline V gene sequence: CDR1 MNHEY, CDR2 SVGAGI. The CDR3 contains 14 residues. The CDR3 is CASSSGGSAKKLFF. The CDR3 coding sequence is TGTGCCAGCAGCTCCGGGGGGAGTGCGAAAAAACTGTTTTTT.

The chain is built from TRBV29-1 and TRBJ2-5; 9 bases align to TRBD1. Germline trimming cut 2 bases from V and 3 bases from J; bases unmatched to any gene: 16. The CDR3 covers 18 residues. Germline CDR1 reads SQVTM; CDR2 reads ANQGSEA. The CDR3 nucleotides are TGCAGCGTTGAACTAAAACAGGGGGCAAACAGACTAAAAGAGACCCAGTACTTC. Its protein product is CSVELKQGANRLKETQYF.

The gene calls are TRBV12-3 or TRBV12-4 and TRBJ1-1; 8 bases align to TRBD1. The CDR3 spans 13 residues. J lost 3 bases, V lost 6 bases, and 3 bases had no gene match. The CDR3 DNA reads as TGTGCCAGCAGCCTACAGGGGGACACTGAAGCTTTCTTT. Translating it yields CASSLQGDTEAFF.

In this sample, this clone is medium-sized. The gene calls are TRBV6-4 and TRBJ1-4, with D perhaps matching TRBD1 (6 bases). There are 16 residues in the CDR3. V gave up 3 bases and J gave up 1 base, with 12 bases separating them. CDR1 and CDR2 from the germline V gene are MRHNA and SNTAGT. The CDR3 loop is CASSDTEQGTNEKLFF. The CDR3 region has the DNA TGTGCCAGCAGTGATACAGAACAGGGAACTAATGAAAAACTGTTTTTT.